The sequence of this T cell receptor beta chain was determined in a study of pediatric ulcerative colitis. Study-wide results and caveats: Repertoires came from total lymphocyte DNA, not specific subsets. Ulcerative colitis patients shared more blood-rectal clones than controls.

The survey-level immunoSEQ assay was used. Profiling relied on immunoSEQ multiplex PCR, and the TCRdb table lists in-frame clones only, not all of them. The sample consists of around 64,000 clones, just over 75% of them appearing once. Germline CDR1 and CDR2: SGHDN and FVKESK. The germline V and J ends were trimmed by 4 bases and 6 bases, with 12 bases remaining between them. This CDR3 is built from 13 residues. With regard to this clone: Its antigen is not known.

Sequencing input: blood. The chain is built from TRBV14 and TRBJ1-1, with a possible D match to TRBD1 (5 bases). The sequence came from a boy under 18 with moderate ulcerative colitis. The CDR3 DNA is TGTGCCAGCAGCCTAAGGGACGGAGCTGAAGCTTTCTTT. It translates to CASSLRDGAEAFF.